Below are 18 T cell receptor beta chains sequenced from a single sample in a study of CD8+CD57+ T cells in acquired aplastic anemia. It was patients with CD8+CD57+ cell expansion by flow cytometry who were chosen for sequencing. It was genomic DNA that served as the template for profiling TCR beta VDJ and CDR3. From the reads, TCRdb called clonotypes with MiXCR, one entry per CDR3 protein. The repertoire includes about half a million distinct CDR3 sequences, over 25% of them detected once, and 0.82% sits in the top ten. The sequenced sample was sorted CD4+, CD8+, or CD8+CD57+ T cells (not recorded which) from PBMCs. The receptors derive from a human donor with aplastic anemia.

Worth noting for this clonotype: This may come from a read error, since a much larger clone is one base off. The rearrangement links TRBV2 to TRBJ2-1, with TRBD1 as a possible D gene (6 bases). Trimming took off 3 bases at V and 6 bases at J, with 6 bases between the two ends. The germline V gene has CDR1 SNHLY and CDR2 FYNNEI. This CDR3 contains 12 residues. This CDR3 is CASSETGNEQFF. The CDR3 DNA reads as TGTGCCAGCAGTGAGACAGGCAATGAGCAGTTCTTC.

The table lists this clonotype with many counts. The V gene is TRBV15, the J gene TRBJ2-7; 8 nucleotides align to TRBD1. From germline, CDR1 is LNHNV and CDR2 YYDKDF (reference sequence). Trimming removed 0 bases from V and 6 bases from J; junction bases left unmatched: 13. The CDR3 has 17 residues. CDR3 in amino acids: CATSRDYSGTGPGEQYF. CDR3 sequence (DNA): TGTGCCACCAGCAGAGATTATTCGGGGACAGGCCCTGGCGAGCAGTACTTC. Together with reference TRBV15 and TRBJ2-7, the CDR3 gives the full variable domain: DAMVIQNPRYQVTQFGKPVTLSCSQTLNHNVMYWYQQKSSQAPKLLFHYYDKDFNNEADTPDNFQSRRPNTSFCFLDIRSPGLGDTAMYLCATSRDYSGTGPGEQYFGPGTRLTVT.

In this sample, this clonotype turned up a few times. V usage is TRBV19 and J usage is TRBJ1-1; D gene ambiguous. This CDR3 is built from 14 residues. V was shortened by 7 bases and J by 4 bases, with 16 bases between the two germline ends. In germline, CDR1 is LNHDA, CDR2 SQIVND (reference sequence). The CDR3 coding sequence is TGTGCCAGTAAGGCCTGGGCAGAGGGCACTGAAGCTTTCTTT. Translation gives CASKAWAEGTEAFF.

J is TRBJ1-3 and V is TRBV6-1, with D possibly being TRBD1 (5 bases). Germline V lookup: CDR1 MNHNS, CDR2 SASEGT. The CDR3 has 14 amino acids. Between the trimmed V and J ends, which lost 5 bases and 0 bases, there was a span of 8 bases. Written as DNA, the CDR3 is TGTGCCAGCAGTCGAGGACACTCTGGAAACACCATATATTTT. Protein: CASSRGHSGNTIYF.

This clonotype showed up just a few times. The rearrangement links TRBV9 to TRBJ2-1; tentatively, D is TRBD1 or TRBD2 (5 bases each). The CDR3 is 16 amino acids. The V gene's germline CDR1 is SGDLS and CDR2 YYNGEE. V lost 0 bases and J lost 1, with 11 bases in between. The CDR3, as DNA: TGTGCCAGCAGCGTAGCGGGCAGGGAGTCCTACAATGAGCAGTTCTTC. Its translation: CASSVAGRESYNEQFF. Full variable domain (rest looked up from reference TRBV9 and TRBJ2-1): DSGVTQTPKHLITATGQRVTLRCSPRSGDLSVYWYQQSLDQGLQFLIQYYNGEERAKGNILERFSAQQFPDLHSELNLSSLELGDSALYFCASSVAGRESYNEQFFGPGTRLTVL.

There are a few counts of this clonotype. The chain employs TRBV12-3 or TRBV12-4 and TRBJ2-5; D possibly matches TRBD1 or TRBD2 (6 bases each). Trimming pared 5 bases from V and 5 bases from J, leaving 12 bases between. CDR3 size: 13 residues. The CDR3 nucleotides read TGTGCCAGCAGTAAGAGAGGGGGGGAGACCCAGTACTTC. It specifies CASSKRGGETQYF.

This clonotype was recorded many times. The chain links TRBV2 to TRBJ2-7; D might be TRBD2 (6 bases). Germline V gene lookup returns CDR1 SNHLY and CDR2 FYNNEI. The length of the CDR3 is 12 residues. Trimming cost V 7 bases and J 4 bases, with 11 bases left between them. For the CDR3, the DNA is TGTGCCAGCAAACTAGCAGCATACGAGCAGTACTTC. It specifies CASKLAAYEQYF.

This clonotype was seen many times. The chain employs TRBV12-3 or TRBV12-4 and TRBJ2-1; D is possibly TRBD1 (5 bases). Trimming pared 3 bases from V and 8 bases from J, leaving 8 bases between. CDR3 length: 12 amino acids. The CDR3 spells CASSFRGYEQFF. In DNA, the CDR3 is TGTGCCAGCAGTTTTAGGGGCTATGAGCAGTTCTTC.

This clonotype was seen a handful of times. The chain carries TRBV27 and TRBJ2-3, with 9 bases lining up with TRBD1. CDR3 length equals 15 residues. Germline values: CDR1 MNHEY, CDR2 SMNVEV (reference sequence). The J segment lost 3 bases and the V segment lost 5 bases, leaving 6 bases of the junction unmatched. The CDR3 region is CASSERTGATDTQYF. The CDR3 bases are TGTGCCAGCAGTGAAAGGACAGGGGCGACAGATACGCAGTATTTT.

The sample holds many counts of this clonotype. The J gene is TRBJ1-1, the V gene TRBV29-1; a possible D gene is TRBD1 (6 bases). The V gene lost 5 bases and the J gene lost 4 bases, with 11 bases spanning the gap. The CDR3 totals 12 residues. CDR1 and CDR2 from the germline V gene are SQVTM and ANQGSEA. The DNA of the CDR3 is TGCAGCGTTACAGGGAGCCCCACTGAAGCTTTCTTT. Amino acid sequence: CSVTGSPTEAFF.

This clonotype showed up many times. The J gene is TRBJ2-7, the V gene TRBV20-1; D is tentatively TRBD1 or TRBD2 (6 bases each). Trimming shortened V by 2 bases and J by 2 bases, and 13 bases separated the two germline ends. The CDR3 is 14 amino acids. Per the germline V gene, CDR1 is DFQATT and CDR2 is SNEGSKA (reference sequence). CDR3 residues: CSARSEGGTYEQYF. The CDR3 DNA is TGCAGTGCTAGATCTGAGGGGGGTACCTACGAGCAGTACTTC.

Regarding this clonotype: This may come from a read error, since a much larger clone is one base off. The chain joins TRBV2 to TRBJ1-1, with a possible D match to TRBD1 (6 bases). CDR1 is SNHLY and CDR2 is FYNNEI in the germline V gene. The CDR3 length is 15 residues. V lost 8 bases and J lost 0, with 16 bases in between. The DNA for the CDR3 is TGTGCCAGCGGTAGTACAGGGCTGATGAACACTGAAGCTTTCTTT. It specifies CASGSTGLMNTEAFF.

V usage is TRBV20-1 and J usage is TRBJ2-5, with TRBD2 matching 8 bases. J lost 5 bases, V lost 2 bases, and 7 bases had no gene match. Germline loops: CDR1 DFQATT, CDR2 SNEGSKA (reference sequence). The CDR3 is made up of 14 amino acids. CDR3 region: CSARPLSGVETQYF. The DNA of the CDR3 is TGCAGTGCTAGACCACTTAGCGGGGTTGAGACCCAGTACTTC.

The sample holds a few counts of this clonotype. DNA of the CDR3: TGTGCCAGCAGCCCAGGACAGGGGAAAAACATTCAGTACTTC. Protein: CASSPGQGKNIQYF. The genes are TRBV11-2 and TRBJ2-4; 9 bases map to TRBD1. Germline V gene sequence: CDR1 SGHAT, CDR2 FQNNGV. The CDR3 runs 14 residues. The V and J ends lost 5 bases and 4 bases, in that order; junction bases with no gene match: 3.

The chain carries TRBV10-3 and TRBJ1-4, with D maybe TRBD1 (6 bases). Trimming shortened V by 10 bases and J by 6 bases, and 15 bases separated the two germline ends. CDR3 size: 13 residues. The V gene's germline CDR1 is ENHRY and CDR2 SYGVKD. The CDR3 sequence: CASMHRADEKLFF. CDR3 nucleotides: TGTGCCAGCATGCACAGGGCTGATGAAAAACTGTTTTTT.

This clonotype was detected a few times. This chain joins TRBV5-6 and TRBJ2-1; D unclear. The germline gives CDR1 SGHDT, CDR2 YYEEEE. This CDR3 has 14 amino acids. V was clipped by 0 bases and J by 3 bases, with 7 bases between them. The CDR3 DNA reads TGTGCCAGCAGCTTGGGTGGTGTCTACAATGAGCAGTTCTTC. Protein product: CASSLGGVYNEQFF.

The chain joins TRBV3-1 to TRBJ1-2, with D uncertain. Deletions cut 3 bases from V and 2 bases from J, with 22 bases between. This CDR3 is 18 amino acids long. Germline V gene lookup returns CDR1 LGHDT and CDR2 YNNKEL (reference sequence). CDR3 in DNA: TGTGCCAGCAGCCATCACGGCAGGCGATCCTTAAGAAACTATGGCTACACCTTC. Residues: CASSHHGRRSLRNYGYTF.

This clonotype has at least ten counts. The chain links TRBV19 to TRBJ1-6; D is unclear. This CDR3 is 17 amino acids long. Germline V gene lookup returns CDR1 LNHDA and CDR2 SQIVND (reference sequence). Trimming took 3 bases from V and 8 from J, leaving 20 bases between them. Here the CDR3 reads CASSMTPRPPVDSPLHF. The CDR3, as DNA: TGTGCCAGTAGTATGACCCCGCGACCCCCAGTTGATTCACCCCTCCACTTT. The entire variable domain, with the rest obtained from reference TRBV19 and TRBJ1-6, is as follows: DGGITQSPKYLFRKEGQNVTLSCEQNLNHDAMYWYRQDPGQGLRLIYYSQIVNDFQKGDIAEGYSVSREKKESFPLTVTSAQKNPTAFYLCASSMTPRPPVDSPLHFGNGTRLTVT.